These 30 T cell receptor beta chains came from one sample sequenced in a study of CD8+CD57+ T cells in acquired aplastic anemia. CD8+CD57+ cell expansion had been shown by flow cytometry in patients chosen for sequencing. Investigators profiled TCR beta VDJ and CDR3 from genomic DNA template. TCRdb redid the calling of the reads with MiXCR, one entry per CDR3 protein. The sample carries approximately 190,000 distinct CDR3 sequences, approximately 48% recorded once. The sample taken for sequencing was sorted CD4+, CD8+, or CD8+CD57+ T cells (not recorded which) from PBMCs. The receptors derive from a human donor with aplastic anemia.

J is TRBJ1-2 and V is TRBV9, with D uncertain. CDR1 and CDR2 (germline): SGDLS, YYNGEE. This CDR3 comprises 16 residues. V lost 0 bases to trimming and J lost 4 bases, with 16 bases between them. This CDR3 reads CASSVAERARGYGYTF. The DNA of the CDR3 is TGTGCCAGCAGCGTAGCTGAGCGGGCGCGGGGCTATGGCTACACCTTC.

This chain uses TRBV7-9 with TRBJ2-7; TRBD2 aligns across 12 bases. The CDR3 extends over 15 amino acids. The junction had 5 bases not matched to a gene; V was cut back by 3 bases and J by 5 bases. Germline V gene lookup returns CDR1 SEHNR and CDR2 FQNEAQ (reference sequence). CDR3 nucleotide sequence: TGTGCCAGCAGCTTCGGACTAGCGGGAATCGACGAGCAGTACTTC. The encoded protein is CASSFGLAGIDEQYF.

The chain joins TRBV2 to TRBJ2-7, with 7 positions matching TRBD1. The germline gives CDR1 SNHLY, CDR2 FYNNEI. This CDR3 spans 13 amino acids. V shed 6 bases and J 0 bases; nucleotides not matched to a gene: 2. CDR3 in DNA: TGTGCCAGCAGGACAGGGAACTCCTACGAGCAGTACTTC. This codes for CASRTGNSYEQYF.

By share of the sample, this clonotype is medium-sized (0.01 to 0.1%). The chain carries TRBV29-1 and TRBJ2-5; tentatively, D is TRBD1 or TRBD2 (5 bases each). Trimming shortened V by 7 bases and J by 4 bases, and 16 bases separated the two germline ends. Germline CDR1 SQVTM, CDR2 ANQGSEA. The CDR3 consists of 13 residues. The CDR3 DNA follows: TGCAGCGCCGAGGGTCGGGGCCGAGAGACCCAGTACTTC. This translates into CSAEGRGRETQYF.

This clonotype was detected ten times or more. The CDR3 sequence is CSVGDRLNTEAFF. In nucleotides, the CDR3 is TGCAGCGTTGGGGACAGGTTGAACACTGAAGCTTTCTTT. The chain uses TRBV29-1 and TRBJ1-1; 8 positions agree with TRBD1. From germline, CDR1 is SQVTM and CDR2 ANQGSEA. The V gene end was trimmed by 4 bases and the J gene end by 0 bases; junction bases not matched to a gene: 1. This CDR3 contains 13 residues.

The chain couples TRBV10-3 to TRBJ1-2; TRBD1 aligns across 12 bases. V trimming: 10 bases; J trimming: 3 bases; junction bases outside the gene matches: 9. The CDR3 sequence is 15 residues long. From germline, CDR1 is ENHRY and CDR2 SYGVKD. CDR3 DNA: TGTGCCAACTCCGGGACAGGGGGCGCGGACTATGGCTACACCTTC. It yields the protein CANSGTGGADYGYTF.

The V call is TRBV2, the J call TRBJ2-5, with 10 bases identical to TRBD2. Germline V gene lookup returns CDR1 SNHLY and CDR2 FYNNEI. The trim removed 6 bases at V and 1 base at J, leaving 5 bases unmatched. The CDR3 runs to 15 residues. In nucleotides, the CDR3 is TGTGCCAGCAGGGATAGCGGGGGGTTCCAAGAGACCCAGTACTTC. Protein product: CASRDSGGFQETQYF.

This clonotype was counted at least ten times. This chain uses TRBV7-6 with TRBJ1-4, with D possibly TRBD1 on 5 matching bases. Germline V gene lookup returns CDR1 SGHVS and CDR2 FNYEAQ. The CDR3 runs to 12 residues. Between the trimmed V and J ends, which lost 4 bases and 8 bases, there was a span of 8 bases. CDR3 bases: TGTGCCAGCAGCTCCCGGGGGGAAAAACTGTTTTTT. Translated, it gives CASSSRGEKLFF.

This clonotype was recorded at least ten times. The CDR3 sequence is CASSIDLLAGGYGYTF. The DNA for the CDR3 is TGTGCCAGTAGTATAGATCTATTGGCAGGGGGCTATGGCTACACCTTC. J is TRBJ1-2 and V is TRBV19, with TRBD1 matching over 7 bases. The CDR3 has 16 amino acids. Germline assignment: CDR1 LNHDA and CDR2 SQIVND (reference sequence). J was trimmed by 4 bases and V by 0 bases; bases with no gene match: 8.

This clonotype was picked up many times. The CDR3 region has the DNA TGCAGTGCTAGAGATCTGATAACAGGGACCCTCTACGAGCAGTACTTC. This sequence encodes CSARDLITGTLYEQYF. The V call is TRBV20-1, the J call TRBJ2-7; maybe TRBD1 (6 bases). Germline V lookup: CDR1 DFQATT, CDR2 SNEGSKA (reference sequence). V was cut by 0 bases and J by 3 bases, with 18 bases left in between. The CDR3 sequence is 16 residues long.

V and J are TRBV5-1 and TRBJ2-1; 8 bases are shared with TRBD2. V lost 2 bases and J lost 6; bases outside the gene matches: 4. Germline-derived CDR1 and CDR2 are SGHRS and YFSETQ. This CDR3 contains 14 residues. The CDR3 loop is CASSFLAGSNEQFF. CDR3 DNA: TGCGCCAGCAGCTTCCTAGCGGGTAGCAATGAGCAGTTCTTC.

This clonotype was detected many times. This chain joins TRBV19 and TRBJ1-5; D is possibly TRBD1 (6 bases). CDR3 size: 16 residues. Trimming shortened V by 5 bases and J by 0 bases, and 14 bases separated the two germline ends. The germline V gene encodes CDR1 LNHDA and CDR2 SQIVND (reference sequence). CDR3 bases: TGTGCCAGTAGTTACTACAGGGCCGATAGCAATCAGCCCCAGCATTTT. Amino acids: CASSYYRADSNQPQHF.

The chain has TRBV5-8 and TRBJ2-7; D gene unclear. V gave up 3 bases and J gave up 2 bases, with 12 bases separating them. This CDR3 has 14 residues. Germline V gives CDR1 SGHTS, CDR2 YDEGEE. The chain's CDR3 is CASSSSAPPYEQYF. In DNA, the CDR3 is TGTGCCAGCAGCTCATCGGCGCCCCCCTACGAGCAGTACTTC.

Comment on this clonotype: A much bigger clone sits one base away, suggesting this may be a read error. Likely a read error: the CDR3 ends without its conserved phenylalanine or tryptophan. The J gene is TRBJ2-3, the V gene TRBV5-1, with unresolved D. V gave up 4 bases and J gave up 4 bases, with 10 bases separating them. The CDR3 has 13 residues. Germline V gene lookup returns CDR1 SGHRS and CDR2 YFSETQ. CDR3 amino acids: CASSDLPADTQYS. DNA for the CDR3: TGCGCCAGCAGCGACCTTCCGGCAGATACGCAGTATTCT.

J is TRBJ2-5 and V is TRBV10-1; possible D gene TRBD1, 6 bases. Germline CDR1 WNHNN, CDR2 SYGVQD (reference sequence). The CDR3 runs 12 residues. Trimming pared 3 bases from V and 5 bases from J, leaving 7 bases between. DNA of the CDR3: TGCGCCAGCAGTGACCAGGGGGAGACCCAGTACTTC. Translated, it gives CASSDQGETQYF.

Many counts were recorded for this clonotype. The chain joins TRBV5-1 to TRBJ2-1, with 14 bases lining up with TRBD2. The V and J ends lost 0 bases and 10 bases, in that order; junction bases with no gene match: 3. The CDR3 is 15 amino acids. Germline V gene lookup returns CDR1 SGHRS and CDR2 YFSETQ. CDR3 DNA sequence: TGCGCCAGCAGCTTGGAGACTAGCGGGAGGGGGGAGCAGTTCTTC. Translated, it gives CASSLETSGRGEQFF.

The table lists this clonotype with many counts. The V call is TRBV4-2, the J call TRBJ2-7; TRBD2 matches at 9 bases. The CDR3 totals 18 residues. Unmatched junction bases numbered 12, after V lost 1 base and J lost 2 bases. Germline lookup yields CDR1 LGHNA and CDR2 YNFKEQ. CDR3 DNA: TGTGCCAGCAGCCAAGTCAATAGCGGGAGTGGGGGGCCCTACGAGCAGTACTTC. Translating it yields CASSQVNSGSGGPYEQYF.

This clonotype was recorded at least ten times. This chain's CDR3 is CAISGMTGSNYGYTF. Written as DNA, the CDR3 is TGTGCCATCAGTGGGATGACAGGCAGTAACTATGGCTACACCTTC. The gene calls are TRBV10-3 and TRBJ1-2, with D perhaps matching TRBD1 (6 bases). V lost 4 bases to trimming and J lost 1 base, with 13 bases between them. The CDR3 contains 15 residues. Germline CDR1 and CDR2: ENHRY and SYGVKD.

The table lists this clonotype with many counts. The J gene is TRBJ2-5, the V gene TRBV12-3 or TRBV12-4; 12 nucleotides agree with TRBD2. V lost 5 bases, J lost 4 bases, and 5 bases stayed unmatched. The CDR3 is made up of 15 amino acids. In DNA form, the CDR3 reads TGTGCCAGCAGTCGACTAGCGGGAGTGGGAGAGACCCAGTACTTC. Amino acids: CASSRLAGVGETQYF.

This chain uses TRBV6-1 with TRBJ2-1; D remains unclear. Trimming took 5 bases from V and 0 from J, leaving 11 bases between them. The CDR3 runs to 15 residues. Germline V gene data show CDR1 as MNHNS and CDR2 as SASEGT. CDR3 sequence reads: CASSPVPSSYNEQFF. The CDR3 DNA reads TGTGCCAGCAGTCCGGTCCCGAGCTCCTACAATGAGCAGTTCTTC.

Ten or more counts support this clonotype. V is TRBV5-1 and J is TRBJ1-2, with a tentative D call TRBD1 (6 bases). Looked up from germline, CDR1 is SGHRS and CDR2 is YFSETQ. Trimming stripped 2 bases from V and 4 bases from J, with 15 bases between. The CDR3 sequence is 15 residues long. The CDR3 protein is CASSFSGERGYGYTF. CDR3 sequence (DNA): TGCGCCAGCAGCTTCTCAGGGGAGAGGGGCTATGGCTACACCTTC.

The V and J genes are TRBV19 and TRBJ1-1, with 7 bases lining up with TRBD1. The length of the CDR3 is 11 residues. Losses at the gene ends were 5 bases for V and 13 bases for J; bases not matched to a gene: 7. Germline V lookup: CDR1 LNHDA, CDR2 SQIVND (reference sequence). The CDR3 sequence is CASSATGSHFF. CDR3 coding DNA: TGTGCCAGTAGTGCGACAGGGTCGCATTTCTTT.

This clonotype has a single count. The V call is TRBV7-2, the J call TRBJ2-5, with TRBD2 identical over 9 bases. The CDR3 runs 14 residues. Germline CDR1 SGHTA, CDR2 FQGNSA. Trimming cost V 6 bases and J 14 bases; bases outside gene matches: 16. The CDR3 nucleotides read TGTGCCAGCAGTCCCGGGACTAGCCTCCGAGCGTCTTACTTC. Residues: CASSPGTSLRASYF. Full variable domain (missing parts from reference TRBV7-2 and TRBJ2-5): GAGVSQSPSNKVTEKGKDVELRCDPISGHTALYWYRQSLGQGLEFLIYFQGNSAPDKSGLPSDRFSAERTGGSVSTLTIQRTQQEDSAVYLCASSPGTSLRASYFGPGTRLLVL.

J is TRBJ2-1 and V is TRBV10-2; TRBD2 might be the D (6 bases). The CDR3 sequence is 12 residues long. Trimming stripped 5 bases from V and 9 bases from J, with 11 bases between. CDR1 and CDR2 (germline): WSHSY, SAAADI. CDR3 amino acids: CASSPGGLEQFF. CDR3 in DNA: TGCGCCAGCAGTCCCGGAGGGCTTGAGCAGTTCTTC.

This chain joins TRBV28 and TRBJ1-2; D is ambiguous. Deletions cut 7 bases from V and 4 bases from J, with 16 bases between. The CDR3 is made up of 14 amino acids. CDR1 and CDR2 from the germline V gene are MDHEN and SYDVKM. CDR3 loop: CASNWGEGSYGYTF. The CDR3 nucleotides are TGTGCCAGCAACTGGGGAGAGGGAAGCTATGGCTACACCTTC.

The table lists this clonotype with a few counts. A much larger clonotype is one base distant, so this may be a read error. V is TRBV7-9 and J is TRBJ1-4; 8 bases are a match to TRBD1. The CDR3 has 15 residues. Germline assignment: CDR1 SEHNR and CDR2 FQNEAQ (reference sequence). Trimming removed 5 bases from V and 8 bases from J; junction bases left unmatched: 10. The CDR3 DNA is TGTGCCAGCAGCCCTACGACAGGGGTGGTAGAAAAACTGTTTTTT. The encoded protein is CASSPTTGVVEKLFF.

This chain links TRBV15 with TRBJ1-3; D not resolved. This CDR3 is built from 14 residues. Germline V lookup: CDR1 LNHNV, CDR2 YYDKDF (reference sequence). The V end lost 1 base, the J end lost 4 bases, and 8 bases lay between the germline ends. The DNA for the CDR3 is TGTGCCACCAGCAGAGGTCTGGAGGGAAACACCATATATTTT. Amino acid sequence: CATSRGLEGNTIYF.

On this clonotype itself: Relative to the germline gene, one junction end is altered; a read error may explain this. The chain has TRBV7-8 and TRBJ1-1; D unclear. CDR3 size: 13 residues. From germline, CDR1 is SGHVS and CDR2 FQNEAQ. Here the CDR3 reads CANSLSQNTEAFF. CDR3 in DNA: TGTGCCAACAGCTTAAGCCAGAACACTGAAGCTTTCTTT. Based on the CDR3 plus reference TRBV7-8 and TRBJ1-1, the full variable domain is GAGVSQSPRYKVAKRGQDVALRCDPISGHVSLFWYQQALGQGPEFLTYFQNEAQLDKSGLPSDRFFAERPEGSVSTLKIQRTQQEDSAVYLCANSLSQNTEAFFGQGTRLTVV.

This clonotype was seen a handful of times. V gene TRBV30 combines with J gene TRBJ1-1, with a possible D match to TRBD1 (5 bases). The V and J ends lost 4 bases and 0 bases respectively, with 12 bases between them. Germline V lookup: CDR1 GTSNPN, CDR2 SVGIG (reference sequence). The CDR3 runs 14 residues. CDR3 protein: CAWIWGPLNTEAFF. The DNA of the CDR3 is TGTGCCTGGATCTGGGGACCGCTGAACACTGAAGCTTTCTTT.

The chain recombines TRBV2 with TRBJ2-1; the D is unclear. The V end was cut by 11 bases, the J end by 6 bases, with 20 bases between. Looked up from germline, CDR1 is SNHLY and CDR2 is FYNNEI. CDR3 length equals 14 residues. CDR3 loop: CASIVPLASNEQFF. CDR3 in DNA: TGTGCCTCCATAGTACCGCTCGCAAGCAATGAGCAGTTCTTC.